This T cell receptor (beta chain) was captured in a study of CD8+ T cells in alopecia areata. About the research overall: Treated individuals took tofacitinib by mouth, 5 to 10 mg twice daily. Severity in treated patients was scored by percentage of scalp area affected. Study results and caveats: Among the top 100, expanded CD8+ clones, as well as scalp clonality, were significantly decreased by tofacitinib.

The treatment is: oral pan-JAK inhibitor, 5-10 mg twice daily. T lymphocytes (CD4+ and CD8+) were sorted from PBMCs. cDNA reverse transcribed from extracted RNA served as the sequencing template. Produced via immunoSEQ multiplex PCR; TCRdb's table is partial and in-frame only. The sample lists approximately 210,000 clones, around 43% occurring once. This clone was detected a few times. Its antigen is still unknown. Germline CDR1 is MGHRA and CDR2 is YSYEKL. Between the trimmed V and J ends, which lost 3 bases and 5 bases, there was a span of 16 bases. This CDR3 is 15 amino acids long. The rearrangement links TRBV4-1 to TRBJ1-2, with D perhaps matching TRBD1 (6 bases). The sequence was collected from a human donor with alopecia areata. The sequencing used CD4+ T cells sorted from blood, collected around week 36, from a patient treated with tofacitinib. The CDR3 sequence is CASSQRSRGLYGYTF. The CDR3, as DNA: TGCGCCAGCAGCCAGCGAAGCAGGGGACTATATGGCTACACCTTC.